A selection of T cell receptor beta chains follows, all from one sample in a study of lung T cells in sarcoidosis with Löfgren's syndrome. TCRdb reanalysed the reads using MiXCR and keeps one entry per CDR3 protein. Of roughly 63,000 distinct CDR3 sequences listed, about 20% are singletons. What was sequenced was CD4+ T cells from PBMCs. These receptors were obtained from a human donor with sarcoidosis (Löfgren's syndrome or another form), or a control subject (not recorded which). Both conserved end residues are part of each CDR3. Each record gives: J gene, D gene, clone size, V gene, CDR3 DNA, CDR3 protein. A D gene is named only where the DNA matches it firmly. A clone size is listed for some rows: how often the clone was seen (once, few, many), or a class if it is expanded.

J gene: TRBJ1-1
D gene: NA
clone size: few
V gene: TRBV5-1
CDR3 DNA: TGCGCCAGCAGCCAACGGACGGAGAACACTGAAGCTTTCTTT
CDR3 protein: CASSQRTENTEAFF

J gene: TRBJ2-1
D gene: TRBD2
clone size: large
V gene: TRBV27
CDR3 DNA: TGTGCCAGCAGACCCGGGGAAGTAGCGGGGTACAATGAGCAGTTCTTC
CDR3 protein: CASRPGEVAGYNEQFF

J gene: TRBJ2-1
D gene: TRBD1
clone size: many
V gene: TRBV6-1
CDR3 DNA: TGTGCCAGCAGCCGCGGACAGGGGGTATACCATGAGCAGTTCTTC
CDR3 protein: CASSRGQGVYHEQFF

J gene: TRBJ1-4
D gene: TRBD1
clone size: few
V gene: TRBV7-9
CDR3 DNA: TGTGCCAGCAGCCCTGATGGACAGGGTCATGAAAAACTGTTTTTT
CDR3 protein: CASSPDGQGHEKLFF

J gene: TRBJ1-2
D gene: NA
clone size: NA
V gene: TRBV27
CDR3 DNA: TGTGCCAGCAGTCTACAAGATAACTATGGCTACACCTTC
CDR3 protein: CASSLQDNYGYTF

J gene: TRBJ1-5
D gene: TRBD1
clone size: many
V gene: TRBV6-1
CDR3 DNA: TGTGCCAGCAGTCGACAGGGAGGCAAGCCCCAGCATTTT
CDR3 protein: CASSRQGGKPQHF

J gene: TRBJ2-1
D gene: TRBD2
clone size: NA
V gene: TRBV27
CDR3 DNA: TGTGCCAGCAGTTTGATGCTAGCGGCCAATGAGCAGTTCTTC
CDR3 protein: CASSLMLAANEQFF

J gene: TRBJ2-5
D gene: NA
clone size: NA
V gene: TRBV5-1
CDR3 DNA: TGCGCCAGCAGCGGTAGCGCGTCGCGGGAGACCCAGTACTTC
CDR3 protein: CASSGSASRETQYF

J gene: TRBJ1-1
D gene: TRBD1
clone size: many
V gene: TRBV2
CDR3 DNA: TGTGCCAGCAGAGACCGTTCAGGGGGTTCCGCTGAAGCTTTCTTT
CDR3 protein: CASRDRSGGSAEAFF

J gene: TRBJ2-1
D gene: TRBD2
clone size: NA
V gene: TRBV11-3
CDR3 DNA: TGTGCCAGCAGCTCCAGGACTAGTAGGTTCCATGAGCAGTTCTTC
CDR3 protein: CASSSRTSRFHEQFF

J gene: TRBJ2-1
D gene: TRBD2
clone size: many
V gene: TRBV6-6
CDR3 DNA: TGTGCCAGCAGTTACGACCCAGCGGGAGTCTACAATGAGCAGTTCTTC
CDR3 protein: CASSYDPAGVYNEQFF

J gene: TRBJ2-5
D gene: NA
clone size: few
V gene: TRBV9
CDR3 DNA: TGTGCCAGCAGCGTAGGGCACAACCAAGAGACCCAGTACTTC
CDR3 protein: CASSVGHNQETQYF

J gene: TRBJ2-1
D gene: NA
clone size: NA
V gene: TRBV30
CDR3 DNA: TGTGCCTGGAGCGTCAGGTCCTCCTACAATGAGCAGTTCTTC
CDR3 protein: CAWSVRSSYNEQFF

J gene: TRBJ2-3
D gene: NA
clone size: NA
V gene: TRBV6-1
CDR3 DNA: TGTGCCAGCAGCGAAGGGTCCAGGGCAGGTACGCAGTATTTT
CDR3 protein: CASSEGSRAGTQYF

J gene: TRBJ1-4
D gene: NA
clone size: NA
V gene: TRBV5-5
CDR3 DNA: TGTGCCAGCAGCCGGGGAATACGGGGTAATGAAAAACTGTTTTTT
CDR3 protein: CASSRGIRGNEKLFF

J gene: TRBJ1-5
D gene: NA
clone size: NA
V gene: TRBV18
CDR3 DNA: TGTGCCAGCTCCCTTACTACAGGGACCTATAGCAATCAGCCCCAGCATTTT
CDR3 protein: CASSLTTGTYSNQPQHF

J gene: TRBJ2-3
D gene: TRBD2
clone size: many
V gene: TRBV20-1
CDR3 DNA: TGCAGTGCTACCTCTAGCGGCACCAGCACAGATACGCAGTATTTT
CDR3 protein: CSATSSGTSTDTQYF

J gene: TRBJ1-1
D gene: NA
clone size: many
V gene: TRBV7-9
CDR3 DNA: TGTGCCAGCAGCTACGGGACGGTGAACACTGAAGCTTTCTTT
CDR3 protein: CASSYGTVNTEAFF

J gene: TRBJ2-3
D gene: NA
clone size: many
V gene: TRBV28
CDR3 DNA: TGTGCCAACTCGGGAATTAACACAGATACGCAGTATTTT
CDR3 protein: CANSGINTDTQYF

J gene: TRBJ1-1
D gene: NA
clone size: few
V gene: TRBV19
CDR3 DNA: TGTGCCAGTAGTAGAGGGGCAGCGGTCACTGAAGCTTTCTTT
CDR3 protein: CASSRGAAVTEAFF

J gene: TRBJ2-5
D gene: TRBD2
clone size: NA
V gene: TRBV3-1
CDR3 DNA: TGTGCCAGCAGCCAAGGGACTAGCGGGATATACCAAGAGACCCAGTACTTC
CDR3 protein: CASSQGTSGIYQETQYF

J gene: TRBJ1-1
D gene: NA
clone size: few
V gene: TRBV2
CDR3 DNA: TGTGCCAGCAGTGGTTTCACTGAAGCTTTCTTT
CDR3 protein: CASSGFTEAFF

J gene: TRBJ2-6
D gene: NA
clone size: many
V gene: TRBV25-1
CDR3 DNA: TGTGCCAGCAGGAGCTCTGGGGCCAACGTCCTGACTTTC
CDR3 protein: CASRSSGANVLTF

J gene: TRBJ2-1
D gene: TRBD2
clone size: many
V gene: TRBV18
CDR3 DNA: TGTGCCAGCTCACCGACTAGCGGGACCTACAATGAGCAGTTCTTC
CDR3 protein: CASSPTSGTYNEQFF

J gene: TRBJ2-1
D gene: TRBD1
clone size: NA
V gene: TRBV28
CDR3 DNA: TGTGCCAGCACCCTCCGGGCAGGGGGCTCGAGAGAGCAGTTCTTC
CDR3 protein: CASTLRAGGSREQFF

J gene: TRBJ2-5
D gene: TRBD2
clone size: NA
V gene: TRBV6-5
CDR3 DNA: TGTGCCAGCAGTTCCCCCGATTGGGGGGGGGATAAAAGAACCCGGTACTTC
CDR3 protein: CASSSPDWGGDKRTRYF

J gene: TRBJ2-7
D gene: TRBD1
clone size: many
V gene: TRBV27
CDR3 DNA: TGTGCCAGCAGTTTTGGGAGACAGGGGGCCTACGAGCAGTACTTC
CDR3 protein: CASSFGRQGAYEQYF

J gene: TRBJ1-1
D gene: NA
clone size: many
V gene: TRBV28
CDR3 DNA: TGTGCCAGCAGTGCCAGCCTGAGTAGCACTGAAGCTTTCTTT
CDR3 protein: CASSASLSSTEAFF

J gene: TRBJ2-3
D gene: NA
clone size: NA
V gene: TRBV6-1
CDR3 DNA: TGTGCCAGCGGGGGGGCTAGCACAGATACGCAGTATTTT
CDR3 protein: CASGGASTDTQYF

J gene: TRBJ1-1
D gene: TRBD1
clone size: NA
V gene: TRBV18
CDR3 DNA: TGTGCCAGCTCACCAGACAGGGGTTTTGCTGAAGCTTTCTTT
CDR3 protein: CASSPDRGFAEAFF

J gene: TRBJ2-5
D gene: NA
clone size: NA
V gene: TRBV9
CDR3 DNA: TGTGCCAGCAGCAAAGAGGAGGGAGAGACCCAGTACTTC
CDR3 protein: CASSKEEGETQYF

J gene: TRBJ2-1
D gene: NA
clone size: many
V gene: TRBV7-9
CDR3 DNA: TGTGCCAGCAGCTTAGTTACAGTGCACAATGAGCAGTTCTTC
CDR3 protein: CASSLVTVHNEQFF

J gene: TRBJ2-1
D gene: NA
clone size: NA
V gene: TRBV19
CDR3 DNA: TGTGCCAATAGTGACAGAGGGGGTTGGGGATACAATGAGCAGTTCTTC
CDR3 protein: CANSDRGGWGYNEQFF

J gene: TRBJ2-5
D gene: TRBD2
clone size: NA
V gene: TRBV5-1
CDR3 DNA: TGCGCCAGCAGCTATTCGGGGGGGGAGACCCAGTACTTC
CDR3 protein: CASSYSGGETQYF

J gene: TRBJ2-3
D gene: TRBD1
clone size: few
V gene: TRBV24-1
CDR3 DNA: TGTGCCACCAGTGATTCCCGGGACAGGGAAACAGATACGCAGTATTTT
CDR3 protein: CATSDSRDRETDTQYF

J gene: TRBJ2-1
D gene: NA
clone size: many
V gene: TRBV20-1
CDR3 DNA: TGCAGTGCTTCCCGAGGCCCGGAGAGCAATGAGCAGTTCTTC
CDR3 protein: CSASRGPESNEQFF

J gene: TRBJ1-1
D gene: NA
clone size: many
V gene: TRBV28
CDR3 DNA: TGTGCCAGCAGTTTCATTGGGGAAGCTTTCTTT
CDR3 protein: CASSFIGEAFF

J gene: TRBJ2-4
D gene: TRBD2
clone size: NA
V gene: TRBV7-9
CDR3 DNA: TGTGCCAGCAGCCAAGCGGGGACTAAGGACATTCAGTACTTC
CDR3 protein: CASSQAGTKDIQYF

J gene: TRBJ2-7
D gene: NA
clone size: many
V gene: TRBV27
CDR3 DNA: TGTGCCAGCAGTTTAACCCTCCCGGGATGGGGCTACGAGCAGTACTTC
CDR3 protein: CASSLTLPGWGYEQYF

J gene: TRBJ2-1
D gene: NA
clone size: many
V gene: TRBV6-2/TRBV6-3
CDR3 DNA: TGTGCCAGCAGTTACCGGAGCAATGAGCAGTTCTTC
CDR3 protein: CASSYRSNEQFF

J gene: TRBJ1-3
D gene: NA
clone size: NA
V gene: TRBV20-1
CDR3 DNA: TGCAGTGCTAGAGGCCAGACCGGGGGGAACACCATATATTTT
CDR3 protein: CSARGQTGGNTIYF

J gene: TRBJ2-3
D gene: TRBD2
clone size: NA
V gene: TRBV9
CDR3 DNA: TGTGCCAGCAGCGTAGTTCCAGGCGGGGGAGACCCCACAGATACGCAGTATTTT
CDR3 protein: CASSVVPGGGDPTDTQYF

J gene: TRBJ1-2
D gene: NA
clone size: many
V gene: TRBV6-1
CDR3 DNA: TGTGCCAGCAGTTATACGGGGGGGGACTATGGCTACACCTTC
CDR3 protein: CASSYTGGDYGYTF

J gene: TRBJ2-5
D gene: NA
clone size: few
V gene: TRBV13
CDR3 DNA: TGTGCCAGCAGCTTAGTGAGGGGCGCAGGTGGAGAGACCCAGTACTTC
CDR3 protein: CASSLVRGAGGETQYF

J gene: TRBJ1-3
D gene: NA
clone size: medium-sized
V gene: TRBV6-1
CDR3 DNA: TGTGCCAGCAGTTTCCGAAACACCATATATTTT
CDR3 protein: CASSFRNTIYF

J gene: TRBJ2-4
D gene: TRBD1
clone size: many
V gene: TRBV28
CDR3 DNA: TGTGCCAGCAGTTCGCGTGGGACAGTAGCCAAAAACATTCAGTACTTC
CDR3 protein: CASSSRGTVAKNIQYF

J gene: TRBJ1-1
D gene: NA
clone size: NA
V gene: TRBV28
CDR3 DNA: TGTGCCAGCACTCCTCCAAGGGCGAAAATGAGGACTGGAGCTTTCTTT
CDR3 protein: CASTPPRAKMRTGAFF

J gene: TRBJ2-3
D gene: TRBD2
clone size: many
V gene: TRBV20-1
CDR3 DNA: TGCAGTGCTAGAGGTCTCTTCGGGACTAGCGGGGACAGAACAGATACGCAGTATTTT
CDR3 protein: CSARGLFGTSGDRTDTQYF

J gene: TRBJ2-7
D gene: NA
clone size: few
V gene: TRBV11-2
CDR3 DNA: TGTGCCAGCAGCTTAGTTTCGGTCAGGGGCTCCTACGAGCAGTACTTC
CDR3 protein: CASSLVSVRGSYEQYF

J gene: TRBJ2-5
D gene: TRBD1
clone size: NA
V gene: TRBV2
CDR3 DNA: TGTGCCAGCAGGCTGACAGGGCAAGAGACCCAGTACTTC
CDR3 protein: CASRLTGQETQYF

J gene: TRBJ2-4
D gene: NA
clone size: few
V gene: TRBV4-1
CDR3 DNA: TGCGCCAGCAGCCAAGGGTGGGCAGGACTAGCCAAAAACATTCAGTACTTC
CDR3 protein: CASSQGWAGLAKNIQYF

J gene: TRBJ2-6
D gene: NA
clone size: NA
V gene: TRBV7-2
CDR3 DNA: TGTGCCAAAGGATGGGGCTCTGGGGCCAACGTCCTGACTTTC
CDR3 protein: CAKGWGSGANVLTF

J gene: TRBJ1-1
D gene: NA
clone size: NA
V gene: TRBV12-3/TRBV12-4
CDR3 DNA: TGTGCCAGCAGTTTTAGACAGGCAGCTGAAGCTTTCTTT
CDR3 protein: CASSFRQAAEAFF

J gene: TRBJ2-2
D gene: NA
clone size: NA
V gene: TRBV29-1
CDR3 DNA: TGCAGCGGGCGGAGGGAAGGCACCGGGGAGCTGTTTTTT
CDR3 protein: CSGRREGTGELFF

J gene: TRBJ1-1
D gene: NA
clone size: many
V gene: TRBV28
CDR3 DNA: TGTGCCAGCAGTTTGCAGGGGCCAGGATCGAACACTGAAGCTTTCTTT
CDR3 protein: CASSLQGPGSNTEAFF

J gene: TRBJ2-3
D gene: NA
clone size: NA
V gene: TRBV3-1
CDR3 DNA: TGTGCCAGCAGCCAAGTTAGCCTCGCCCCGCCAGATACGCAGTATTTT
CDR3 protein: CASSQVSLAPPDTQYF